This T cell receptor (beta chain) was recovered during a study of T cells in Graves' hyperthyroidism and ophthalmopathy. The CDR3 loop spans 11 amino acids. Germline V gives CDR1 DFQATT, CDR2 SNEGSKA (reference sequence). Trimming removed 6 bases at V and 2 bases at J, with 5 bases between. Researchers took RNA transcripts and amplified the TCR beta CDR3 regions from them. The TCR CDR3 first-round RT-PCR relied on the HTBI primer set. TCRdb independently ran MiXCR on the multiplex PCR reads; one entry per CDR3 protein. Here the sample spans around 200,000 distinct CDR3 sequences, 15% to 20% being singletons. Absent ophthalmopathy progression within 18 months defined stable Graves' hyperthyroidism. This clonotype has at least ten counts.

The sample was blood. The TCR comes from a man aged 35 to 55 with Graves' hyperthyroidism. The chain employs TRBV20-1 and TRBJ1-5; D remains ambiguous. The CDR3 spells CSALGNQPQHF. DNA of the CDR3: TGCAGTGCGCTAGGCAATCAGCCCCAGCATTTT.